Below are 21 T cell receptor beta chains sequenced from a single sample in a study of blood T cells in healthy people across ages. Alongside a J-beta primer mix, a sample-barcoded 5' primer served in a second PCR lasting 7 to 11 cycles. TCRdb ran MiXCR on the 5' RACE reads and lists one entry per CDR3 protein. The sample consists of fewer than 650,000 distinct CDR3 sequences, about a quarter of them appearing once. This sample was shared with a second study, whose subject was T cells of mothers and their children.

The sample taken for sequencing was blood. These receptor sequences come from a boy aged 2 to 9 in good health.

The V and J genes are TRBV30 and TRBJ2-3, with D uncertain. The CDR3 consists of 14 residues. Trimming shortened V by 0 bases and J by 5 bases, and 12 bases separated the two germline ends. Germline V gene data show CDR1 as GTSNPN and CDR2 as SVGIG (reference sequence). The CDR3 reads CAWSVNRVRDTQYF. The CDR3 DNA reads as TGTGCCTGGAGTGTAAATAGGGTGAGAGATACGCAGTATTTT. The entire variable domain, with the rest obtained from reference TRBV30 and TRBJ2-3, is as follows: SQTIHQWPATLVQPVGSPLSLECTVEGTSNPNLYWYRQAAGRGLQLLFYSVGIGQISSEVPQNLSASRPQDRQFILSSKKLLLSDSGFYLCAWSVNRVRDTQYFGPGTRLTVL.

The V gene is TRBV7-2, the J gene TRBJ1-1; D possibly corresponds to TRBD1 (5 bases). V lost 1 base and J lost 6, with 15 bases in between. Germline V gene lookup returns CDR1 SGHTA and CDR2 FQGNSA. The CDR3 has 15 residues. The CDR3 DNA sequence: TGTGCCAGCAGCTTAGTCCAGGGAGTGAATGCTGAAGCTTTCTTT. Translation: CASSLVQGVNAEAFF.

The chain uses TRBV24-1 and TRBJ2-3; D uncertain. Germline V lookup: CDR1 KGHDR, CDR2 SFDVKD. This CDR3 has 14 amino acids. Trimming stripped 6 bases from V and 0 bases from J, with 9 bases between. Here the CDR3 reads CATSPHGSTDTQYF. The CDR3 DNA reads as TGTGCCACCAGTCCCCACGGAAGCACAGATACGCAGTATTTT.

The chain is built from TRBV12-3 or TRBV12-4 and TRBJ1-2, with TRBD1 as a possible D gene (6 bases). This CDR3 is 13 amino acids long. Trimming shortened V by 3 bases and J by 6 bases, and 11 bases separated the two germline ends. The DNA for the CDR3 is TGTGCCAGCAGTTTTAGGGGGGAGCATGGCTACACCTTC. Its protein is CASSFRGEHGYTF.

The sample holds one count of this clonotype. This rearrangement joins TRBV12-3 or TRBV12-4 to TRBJ1-1; tentative D call: TRBD1 (5 bases). The CDR3 runs to 12 residues. The V end was cut by 8 bases, the J end by 5 bases, with 12 bases between. This CDR3 reads CASGSGGTEAFF. In DNA form, the CDR3 reads TGTGCCAGCGGATCGGGGGGTACTGAAGCTTTCTTT.

This clonotype occurred a few times. This chain connects TRBV29-1 to TRBJ1-2; D perhaps matches TRBD1 (6 bases). With 4 bases removed from V and 2 bases from J, the gap between germline ends came to 17 bases. CDR1 is SQVTM and CDR2 is ANQGSEA in the germline V gene. The CDR3 covers 15 residues. In nucleotides, the CDR3 is TGCAGCGTTGCGGGCCTCTACAGGGAGAACTATGGCTACACCTTC. It encodes CSVAGLYRENYGYTF.

The chain couples TRBV9 to TRBJ1-2; D may be TRBD1 (5 bases). CDR1 SGDLS and CDR2 YYNGEE come from the germline V gene. The CDR3 loop spans 13 amino acids. V lost 5 bases, J lost 4 bases, and 12 bases lay in between. CDR3 sequence (DNA): TGTGCCAGCAGTGCTAGACAGAGCTATGGCTACACCTTC. Protein: CASSARQSYGYTF. Full variable domain (outside the CDR3, taken from reference TRBV9 and TRBJ1-2): DSGVTQTPKHLITATGQRVTLRCSPRSGDLSVYWYQQSLDQGLQFLIQYYNGEERAKGNILERFSAQQFPDLHSELNLSSLELGDSALYFCASSARQSYGYTFGSGTRLTVV.

This sequence joins TRBV12-3 or TRBV12-4 and TRBJ2-5, with TRBD2 matching over 8 bases. The CDR3 is 17 amino acids. J gave up 4 bases and V 6 bases, and 16 bases lay outside the gene matches. The CDR3 sequence is CASSPGLAPSRSETQYF. The DNA for the CDR3 is TGTGCCAGCAGCCCCGGACTAGCACCCTCCAGATCAGAGACCCAGTACTTC.

In this sample, this clonotype turned up many times. The chain combines TRBV10-3 with TRBJ2-5; no clear D gene. Germline assignment: CDR1 ENHRY and CDR2 SYGVKD. CDR3 length: 12 residues. Trimming left V 4 bases short and J 3 bases short, with 6 bases between. The CDR3 region is CAISGQKETQYF. CDR3 DNA sequence: TGTGCCATCAGTGGGCAGAAAGAGACCCAGTACTTC.

This clonotype was detected a few times. V gene TRBV27 combines with J gene TRBJ1-5; D unclear. From germline, CDR1 is MNHEY and CDR2 SMNVEV (reference sequence). V dropped 8 bases and J dropped 0 bases, with 14 bases sitting between them. The length of the CDR3 is 15 residues. In DNA form, the CDR3 reads TGTGCCAGCCAACAGAACTTGTATAGCAATCAGCCCCAGCATTTT. Amino acid sequence: CASQQNLYSNQPQHF.

This clonotype turned up a few times. This chain connects TRBV7-9 to TRBJ1-5; D is uncertain. The CDR3 spans 13 residues. V shed 1 base and J shed 7 bases, with 8 bases lying between them. The V gene's germline CDR1 is SEHNR and CDR2 FQNEAQ (reference sequence). The CDR3: CASSLVGSQPQHF. Here the CDR3 DNA reads TGTGCCAGCAGCTTAGTCGGCAGCCAGCCCCAGCATTTT. Together with reference TRBV7-9 and TRBJ1-5, the CDR3 gives the full variable domain: DTGVSQNPRHKITKRGQNVTFRCDPISEHNRLYWYRQTLGQGPEFLTYFQNEAQLEKSRLLSDRFSAERPKGSFSTLEIQRTEQGDSAMYLCASSLVGSQPQHFGDGTRLSIL.

This chain uses TRBV27 with TRBJ2-6; D is ambiguous. CDR1 is MNHEY, CDR2 SMNVEV, per germline (reference sequence). Trimming left V 0 bases short and J 1 base short, with 7 bases between. The CDR3 has 16 amino acids. The CDR3 sequence is CASSLSIVSGANVLTF. The CDR3 DNA reads TGTGCCAGCAGTTTATCGATAGTGTCTGGGGCCAACGTCCTGACTTTC. The whole variable domain, filled in from reference TRBV27 and TRBJ2-6, reads EAQVTQNPRYLITVTGKKLTVTCSQNMNHEYMSWYRQDPGLGLRQIYYSMNVEVTDKGDVPEGYKVSRKEKRNFPLILESPSPNQTSLYFCASSLSIVSGANVLTFGAGSRLTVL.

Only a few counts were recorded for this clonotype. The V call is TRBV20-1, the J call TRBJ2-3; weak D call: TRBD2 (5 bases). The V gene's germline CDR1 is DFQATT and CDR2 SNEGSKA (reference sequence). The V gene lost 4 bases and the J gene lost 4 bases, with 15 bases spanning the gap. The CDR3 is made up of 14 amino acids. In DNA form, the CDR3 reads TGCAGTGCTAACTTCTTAGCGTCTTCAGATACGCAGTATTTT. Protein product: CSANFLASSDTQYF.

This clonotype has a handful of counts. The chain is built from TRBV11-2 and TRBJ1-1; D is ambiguous. The germline CDR1 and CDR2 sequences are SGHAT and FQNNGV. This CDR3 has 15 residues. The V end lost 0 bases, the J end lost 0 bases, and 8 bases lay between the germline ends. For the CDR3, the DNA is TGTGCCAGCAGCTTAGATCGGGGAGTGAACACTGAAGCTTTCTTT. Protein product: CASSLDRGVNTEAFF.

The CDR3 protein is CASSVEASNQPQHF. CDR3 nucleotides: TGTGCCAGCAGCGTAGAGGCTAGCAATCAGCCCCAGCATTTT. J is TRBJ1-5 and V is TRBV9; D unclear. This CDR3 region has 14 residues. The V end was cut by 0 bases, the J end by 0 bases, with 4 bases between. Germline V lookup: CDR1 SGDLS, CDR2 YYNGEE.

In this sample, this clonotype turned up a few times. This chain joins TRBV12-3 or TRBV12-4 and TRBJ1-4; D remains ambiguous. Trimming removed 6 bases at V and 4 bases at J, with 12 bases between. This CDR3 has 14 amino acids. Here the CDR3 DNA reads TGTGCCAGCAGGGCTGGGAGCCTTAATGAAAAACTGTTTTTT. Translating gives CASRAGSLNEKLFF.

This clonotype has only a few counts. This chain connects TRBV29-1 to TRBJ2-5; the D gene could be TRBD1 or TRBD2 (5 bases each). Germline CDR1 SQVTM, CDR2 ANQGSEA. With 3 bases removed from V and 7 bases from J, the gap between germline ends came to 18 bases. CDR3 size: 14 residues. Here the CDR3 reads CSVDGTGPGRTQYF. The CDR3 DNA reads TGCAGCGTTGATGGGACGGGCCCGGGTAGGACCCAGTACTTC.

This clonotype has a count of ten or more. This chain connects TRBV29-1 to TRBJ1-2; D is perhaps TRBD1 (5 bases). CDR3 size: 11 residues. The V and J ends lost 4 bases and 8 bases respectively, with 11 bases between them. The V gene's germline CDR1 is SQVTM and CDR2 ANQGSEA. The CDR3 DNA reads TGCAGCGTTGGGGGGTCTGCGGGCTACACCTTC. This encodes CSVGGSAGYTF.

The table lists this clonotype with a few counts. This rearrangement joins TRBV7-9 to TRBJ1-1, with TRBD1 identical over 7 bases. The CDR3 extends over 14 amino acids. V dropped 3 bases and J dropped 4; count of bases not matched to a gene: 5. Germline V gene lookup returns CDR1 SEHNR and CDR2 FQNEAQ (reference sequence). The CDR3: CASSFRQGSTEAFF. For the CDR3, the DNA is TGTGCCAGCAGCTTCCGACAGGGCAGCACTGAAGCTTTCTTT.

J is TRBJ2-1 and V is TRBV7-9; D possibly corresponds to TRBD2 (5 bases). The CDR3 extends over 16 amino acids. Germline CDR1 reads SEHNR; CDR2 reads FQNEAQ (reference sequence). Trimming took off 4 bases at V and 9 bases at J, with 22 bases between the two ends. The CDR3 DNA reads TGTGCCAGCAGCTCCGACGGGTGGGGAGTACAAGCTGAGCAGTTCTTC. As protein: CASSSDGWGVQAEQFF.

Ten or more counts support this clonotype. This chain connects TRBV29-1 to TRBJ2-1; weak D call: TRBD2 (6 bases). Trimming removed 1 base at V and 5 bases at J, with 21 bases between. The CDR3 spans 17 residues. Germline CDR1 SQVTM, CDR2 ANQGSEA. As DNA, the CDR3 is TGCAGCGTTGAAGGTTATAGGACCATAGCGGCCAACAATGAGCAGTTCTTC. Translation: CSVEGYRTIAANNEQFF.